Each of the 28 T cell receptor beta chains below was sequenced from the same sample in a study of CD8+ T cells in alopecia areata. RNA was extracted and reverse transcribed into cDNA as the sequencing template. Profiling relied on immunoSEQ multiplex PCR, and the TCRdb table lists in-frame clones only, not all of them. This table holds approximately 180,000 clones, 64% found once. Stated treatment: oral pan-JAK inhibitor, 5-10 mg twice daily. The input for sequencing was CD4+ T cells sorted from blood, taken around week 50, from a patient treated with tofacitinib. The receptors shown here come from a human donor with alopecia areata.

This chain links TRBV5-5 with TRBJ1-1; D gene ambiguous. This CDR3 spans 13 amino acids. V gave up 1 base and J gave up 1 base, with 5 bases separating them. From germline, CDR1 is SGHKS and CDR2 YYEKEE (reference sequence). For the CDR3, the DNA is TGTGCCAGCAGCTTGAAGCCGAACACTGAAGCTTTCTTT. Protein sequence: CASSLKPNTEAFF.

The genes are TRBV30 and TRBJ1-2; 7 nucleotides align to TRBD1. V was clipped by 7 bases and J by 1 base; unmatched bases: 12. The CDR3 covers 15 residues. The V gene's germline CDR1 is GTSNPN and CDR2 SVGIG (reference sequence). The DNA of the CDR3 is TGTGCCTTCTCGACCGGGACAGCGATTAACTATGGCTACACCTTC. This encodes CAFSTGTAINYGYTF. Using reference TRBV30 and TRBJ1-2 for the parts outside the CDR3, the full variable domain is SQTIHQWPATLVQPVGSPLSLECTVEGTSNPNLYWYRQAAGRGLQLLFYSVGIGQISSEVPQNLSASRPQDRQFILSSKKLLLSDSGFYLCAFSTGTAINYGYTFGSGTRLTVV.

V is TRBV5-1 and J is TRBJ2-5, with 10 bases lining up with TRBD2. CDR3 length equals 15 residues. Germline values: CDR1 SGHRS, CDR2 YFSETQ. Unmatched junction bases numbered 5, after V lost 5 bases and J lost 1 base. The CDR3 spells CASSISGGVQETQYF. The CDR3, as DNA: TGCGCCAGCAGTATCAGCGGGGGGGTCCAAGAGACCCAGTACTTC.

This clone came up a few times. The gene calls are TRBV27 and TRBJ2-7; no clear D. The CDR3 totals 12 residues. V shed 2 bases and J shed 12 bases, with 14 bases lying between them. Germline V CDR1 and CDR2: MNHEY, SMNVEV (reference sequence). CDR3 sequence: CASSLPHLSLYF. In DNA, the CDR3 is TGTGCCAGCAGTTTACCCCACTTGTCCTTGTACTTC.

The chain joins TRBV5-1 to TRBJ2-5; D gene ambiguous. The CDR3 covers 12 residues. V was cut by 7 bases and J by 3 bases, with 10 bases left in between. CDR1 and CDR2 from the germline V gene are SGHRS and YFSETQ. The CDR3 nucleotides are TGCGCCAGCGGGCAGGAGAAAGAGACCCAGTACTTC. This encodes CASGQEKETQYF.

The chain joins TRBV30 to TRBJ1-1; D may be TRBD1 (5 bases). The V gene lost 1 base and the J gene lost 3 bases, with 12 bases spanning the gap. The V gene's germline CDR1 is GTSNPN and CDR2 SVGIG (reference sequence). The CDR3 spans 14 residues. CDR3 coding DNA: TGTGCCTGGAGTGGAGGGGACGGCCACACTGAAGCTTTCTTT. It specifies CAWSGGDGHTEAFF.

The chain recombines TRBV7-9 with TRBJ1-1; D gene unclear. The germline CDR1 and CDR2 sequences are SEHNR and FQNEAQ (reference sequence). This CDR3 has 13 amino acids. V was clipped by 3 bases and J by 0 bases, with 5 bases between them. CDR3 nucleotide sequence: TGTGCCAGCAGCTTCATGGTGAACACTGAAGCTTTCTTT. As protein: CASSFMVNTEAFF. The whole variable domain, filled in from reference TRBV7-9 and TRBJ1-1, reads DTGVSQNPRHKITKRGQNVTFRCDPISEHNRLYWYRQTLGQGPEFLTYFQNEAQLEKSRLLSDRFSAERPKGSFSTLEIQRTEQGDSAMYLCASSFMVNTEAFFGQGTRLTVV.

This clone came up a few times. The rearrangement joins TRBV11-2 to TRBJ1-1; D is uncertain. The CDR3 spans 14 residues. Germline CDR1 SGHAT, CDR2 FQNNGV. V gave up 1 base and J gave up 8 bases, with 14 bases separating them. For the CDR3, the DNA is TGTGCCAGCAGCTTAGCGTCGGGCAGCTCCGAAGCTTTCTTT. It specifies CASSLASGSSEAFF.

V usage is TRBV30 and J usage is TRBJ1-5; tentative D call: TRBD1 (6 bases). Trimming pared 0 bases from V and 1 base from J, leaving 7 bases between. The CDR3 is 14 residues long. Germline CDR1 GTSNPN, CDR2 SVGIG (reference sequence). CDR3 coding DNA: TGTGCCTGGAGTGTTGGACAGAGCAATCAGCCCCAGCATTTT. This codes for CAWSVGQSNQPQHF.

The rearrangement links TRBV29-1 to TRBJ2-4; 7 bases align to TRBD1. Trimming cost V 6 bases and J 6 bases; bases outside gene matches: 8. Germline CDR1 reads SQVTM; CDR2 reads ANQGSEA. The CDR3 sequence is 13 residues long. In nucleotides, the CDR3 is TGCAGCGTCGAGACAGGGAACTTAAACATTCAGTACTTC. Translated, it gives CSVETGNLNIQYF.

On this clone: The same CDR3 is also encoded by other DNA sequences in this sample. The chain recombines TRBV30 with TRBJ1-2, with D possibly being TRBD1 (5 bases). Trimming removed 3 bases at V and 3 bases at J, with 11 bases between. Per the germline V gene, CDR1 is GTSNPN and CDR2 is SVGIG (reference sequence). This CDR3 comprises 13 residues. This chain's CDR3 is CAWSGGRDYGYTF. The DNA for the CDR3 is TGTGCCTGGAGCGGGGGACGGGACTATGGCTACACCTTC. Variable domain in full (rest from reference TRBV30 and TRBJ1-2): SQTIHQWPATLVQPVGSPLSLECTVEGTSNPNLYWYRQAAGRGLQLLFYSVGIGQISSEVPQNLSASRPQDRQFILSSKKLLLSDSGFYLCAWSGGRDYGYTFGSGTRLTVV.

This clone was seen more than once but under ten times. This sequence joins TRBV5-1 and TRBJ2-2; D ambiguous. V was pared by 5 bases and J by 1 base, with 9 bases between. This CDR3 is built from 14 residues. Germline loops: CDR1 SGHRS, CDR2 YFSETQ. The CDR3, as DNA: TGCGCCAGCAGGGGCGAGCTGAACACCGGGGAGCTGTTTTTT. This codes for CASRGELNTGELFF.

The chain is built from TRBV7-9 and TRBJ1-5; no clear D gene. The CDR3 loop spans 13 amino acids. Trimming stripped 1 base from V and 7 bases from J, with 8 bases between. Per the germline V gene, CDR1 is SEHNR and CDR2 is FQNEAQ (reference sequence). The CDR3, as DNA: TGTGCCAGCAGCTTAGAAGGTGGACAGCCCCAGCATTTT. The encoded protein is CASSLEGGQPQHF.

The genes are TRBV13 and TRBJ1-2, with D tentatively TRBD1 (5 bases). Germline CDR1 and CDR2: PRHDT and FYEKMQ (reference sequence). This CDR3 contains 15 residues. Trimming left V 10 bases short and J 4 bases short, with 22 bases between. Written as DNA, the CDR3 is TGTGCCACCAGAGGGCCCAGGGAACGGGGCTATGGCTACACCTTC. This gives the protein CATRGPRERGYGYTF.

The chain has TRBV5-6 and TRBJ1-1; D unclear. The CDR3 runs to 13 residues. V lost 5 bases and J 1 base, leaving 9 bases between the germline ends. The germline V gene has CDR1 SGHDT and CDR2 YYEEEE. The CDR3 nucleotides are TGTGCCAGCAGTTTTGACTCGAACACTGAAGCTTTCTTT. This codes for CASSFDSNTEAFF.

This chain links TRBV30 with TRBJ2-5; TRBD1 matches at 7 bases. The germline V gene encodes CDR1 GTSNPN and CDR2 SVGIG (reference sequence). The V segment lost 3 bases and the J segment 5 bases; nucleotides outside the gene matches: 12. This CDR3 is 15 amino acids long. The CDR3: CAWSKRQGIQETQYF. In nucleotides, the CDR3 is TGTGCCTGGAGCAAGAGACAGGGTATCCAGGAGACCCAGTACTTC. Full variable domain (remainder filled in from reference TRBV30 and TRBJ2-5): SQTIHQWPATLVQPVGSPLSLECTVEGTSNPNLYWYRQAAGRGLQLLFYSVGIGQISSEVPQNLSASRPQDRQFILSSKKLLLSDSGFYLCAWSKRQGIQETQYFGPGTRLLVL.

The chain combines TRBV11-2 with TRBJ2-3; the D gene is possibly TRBD1 (6 bases). Deletions cut 11 bases from V and 6 bases from J, with 12 bases between. From germline, CDR1 is SGHAT and CDR2 FQNNGV. CDR3 length equals 11 residues. CDR3 sequence reads: CAAQGSDTQYF. The CDR3, as DNA: TGTGCCGCGCAGGGGTCGGATACGCAGTATTTT. The full variable domain, with the rest looked up from reference TRBV11-2 and TRBJ2-3, is EAGVAQSPRYKIIEKRQSVAFWCNPISGHATLYWYQQILGQGPKLLIQFQNNGVVDDSQLPKDRFSAERLKGVDSTLKIQPAKLEDSAVYLCAAQGSDTQYFGPGTRLTVL.

The V and J genes are TRBV29-1 and TRBJ2-1, with D tentatively TRBD1 or TRBD2 (6 bases each). Germline V gene sequence: CDR1 SQVTM, CDR2 ANQGSEA. The CDR3 is 15 residues long. Deletions cut 8 bases from V and 1 base from J, with 18 bases between. The CDR3 DNA reads as TGCAGCTGCTTGGGTAGAGGGGGGTCCTACAATGAGCAGTTCTTC. Protein: CSCLGRGGSYNEQFF.

Ten or more counts support this clone. CDR3 nucleotide sequence: TGTGCCAGCAGTTACTCTGGAGCTCAAACAGGCGAGCAGTACTTC. Amino acid sequence: CASSYSGAQTGEQYF. The chain links TRBV6-5 to TRBJ2-7, with D possibly matching TRBD1 (5 bases). Germline V lookup: CDR1 MNHEY, CDR2 SVGAGI. The CDR3 sequence is 15 residues long. V was trimmed by 0 bases and J by 6 bases, leaving 15 bases between them.

For this clone: This sample also contains other DNA sequences that code for the same CDR3. This chain uses TRBV30 with TRBJ1-2, with D possibly matching TRBD1 (6 bases). The germline V and J ends were trimmed by 2 bases and 6 bases, with 13 bases remaining between them. The CDR3 has 13 residues. Germline CDR1 is GTSNPN and CDR2 is SVGIG (reference sequence). In DNA form, the CDR3 reads TGTGCCTGGAGTCCTCAGGGGAAGAATGGCTACACCTTC. This translates into CAWSPQGKNGYTF.

The chain recombines TRBV6-5 with TRBJ2-7; D ambiguous. V lost 6 bases to trimming and J lost 6 bases, with 12 bases between them. The CDR3 spans 12 residues. In germline, CDR1 is MNHEY, CDR2 SVGAGI. CDR3 DNA sequence: TGTGCCAGCAGGAGTGGGAATGCCGAGCAGTACTTC. It encodes CASRSGNAEQYF.

The chain is built from TRBV23-1 and TRBJ1-2, with D perhaps TRBD1 (6 bases). TRBV23-1 is labeled an ORF, and its function is uncertain. V was shortened by 0 bases and J by 7 bases, with 15 bases between the two germline ends. This CDR3 region has 15 residues. The CDR3 nucleotides are TGCGCCAGCAGTCAATCGAACAGGGAGGTGGGTGGCTACACCTTC. The encoded protein is CASSQSNREVGGYTF.

The sample holds one count of this clone. J is TRBJ2-5 and V is TRBV9; no definite D call. There are 14 residues in the CDR3. Trimming shortened V by 1 base and J by 5 bases, and 12 bases separated the two germline ends. Germline CDR1 and CDR2: SGDLS and YYNGEE. The chain's CDR3 is CASSVSEEQETQYF. The CDR3, as DNA: TGTGCCAGCAGCGTATCGGAAGAACAGGAGACCCAGTACTTC.

This chain uses TRBV18 with TRBJ1-5; 7 bases align to TRBD1. J was trimmed by 3 bases and V by 3 bases; bases with no gene match: 2. The CDR3 runs to 14 residues. Germline CDR1 is KGHSH and CDR2 is LQKENI. CDR3 in DNA: TGTGCCAGCTCACCGGACAGGCCCAATCAGCCCCAGCATTTT. This codes for CASSPDRPNQPQHF.

A remark on this clone: Additional DNA sequences in this sample encode the identical CDR3. The chain carries TRBV29-1 and TRBJ2-1; D is perhaps TRBD2 (5 bases). CDR1 SQVTM and CDR2 ANQGSEA come from the germline V gene. V lost 4 bases and J lost 6, with 10 bases in between. The CDR3 covers 12 residues. The CDR3 is CSVVSGSNEQFF. The CDR3 nucleotides read TGCAGCGTTGTGTCGGGGTCCAATGAGCAGTTCTTC.

The rearrangement joins TRBV6-5 to TRBJ2-7, with D tentatively TRBD1 or TRBD2 (5 bases each). V was pared by 10 bases and J by 3 bases, with 16 bases between. CDR1 MNHEY and CDR2 SVGAGI come from the germline V gene. This CDR3 region has 13 residues. The CDR3 DNA follows: TGTGCCACCCGAAGGGACGCCTTCTACGAGCAGTACTTC. It is translated as CATRRDAFYEQYF.

The chain joins TRBV30 to TRBJ1-2; tentatively, D is TRBD1 (6 bases). Per germline, CDR1 GTSNPN and CDR2 SVGIG (reference sequence). Trimming left V 3 bases short and J 5 bases short, with 16 bases between. This CDR3 comprises 14 residues. The CDR3 sequence: CAWSHGGAPYGYTF. The CDR3 nucleotides read TGTGCCTGGAGCCACGGGGGGGCCCCTTATGGCTACACCTTC.

CDR3 in DNA: TGTGCCAGCAGCTTAAGGACTAGCTTCGAGACCCAGTACTTC. This encodes CASSLRTSFETQYF. The chain carries TRBV7-2 and TRBJ2-5, with 8 bases identical to TRBD2. Germline V gives CDR1 SGHTA, CDR2 FQGNSA. The CDR3 has 14 residues. The V and J ends lost 2 bases and 5 bases, in that order; junction bases with no gene match: 4.